A single sample gave rise to the 28 T cell receptor beta chains below, sequenced in a study of T cell responses to AZD1222 COVID-19 vaccine. Using immunoSEQ multiplex PCR, the repertoire was profiled, and TCRdb retains in-frame clones only, with some absent. The data show 95,000 to 100,000 clones, with about 89% seen just once and 10% held by the top ten. The sequences come from peripheral blood, collected 28 days after the second AZD1222 dose. These receptor sequences come from an adult who received the AZD1222 COVID-19 vaccine.

As regards this clone: The sample contains more than one DNA sequence encoding this CDR3. This chain joins TRBV19 and TRBJ2-7; no reliable D call. Trimming stripped 6 bases from V and 4 bases from J, with 13 bases between. Germline lookup yields CDR1 LNHDA and CDR2 SQIVND (reference sequence). The CDR3 consists of 13 residues. The DNA of the CDR3 is TGTGCCAGTAGCCGGACGGATTCGTACGAGCAGTACTTC. This encodes CASSRTDSYEQYF.

The chain carries TRBV3-1 (or the pseudogene TRBV3-2) and TRBJ2-1; 15 bases are shared with TRBD2. Germline CDR1 and CDR2: LGHDT and YNNKEL (reference sequence). Trimming at V came to 0 bases and at J to 3 bases, leaving 15 bases not matched to a gene. The CDR3 totals 22 residues. CDR3 amino acids: CASSQDSGTSGRLGFRYNEQFF. The CDR3 DNA sequence: TGTGCCAGCAGCCAAGATTCGGGGACTAGCGGGAGGTTAGGGTTTCGCTACAATGAGCAGTTCTTC.

The chain carries TRBV13 and TRBJ1-3; TRBD1 might be the D (5 bases). From germline, CDR1 is PRHDT and CDR2 FYEKMQ (reference sequence). The length of the CDR3 is 16 residues. Trimming took off 2 bases at V and 0 bases at J, with 11 bases between the two ends. The CDR3 spells CASSLSGLGSGNTIYF. CDR3 coding DNA: TGTGCCAGCAGCTTATCAGGGTTGGGCTCTGGAAACACCATATATTTT.

The V and J genes are TRBV5-1 and TRBJ2-3; either TRBD1 or TRBD2 may fit D (5 bases each). The CDR3 length is 18 residues. The germline V gene encodes CDR1 SGHRS and CDR2 YFSETQ. Trimming stripped 0 bases from V and 0 bases from J, with 17 bases between. CDR3 protein: CASSLVLGALTSTDTQYF. CDR3 nucleotide sequence: TGCGCCAGCAGCTTGGTGCTCGGGGCGCTTACTAGCACAGATACGCAGTATTTT. The full variable domain, in which reference TRBV5-1 and TRBJ2-3 provide the parts outside the CDR3, is KAGVTQTPRYLIKTRGQQVTLSCSPISGHRSVSWYQQTPGQGLQFLFEYFSETQRNKGNFPGRFSGRQFSNSRSEMNVSTLELGDSALYLCASSLVLGALTSTDTQYFGPGTRLTVL.

This sequence joins TRBV12-3 or TRBV12-4 and TRBJ1-1; the match to TRBD1 covers 12 bases. CDR3 length: 13 amino acids. The ends lost 3 bases at V and 11 bases at J; junction bases unmatched: 4. The DNA for the CDR3 is TGTGCCAGCAGTTTCGGGACAGGGGGCGAGGCTTTCTTT. Residues: CASSFGTGGEAFF.

The gene calls are TRBV2 and TRBJ2-1; D is uncertain. CDR1 and CDR2 (germline): SNHLY, FYNNEI. V was cut by 2 bases and J by 3 bases, with 11 bases left in between. The CDR3 has 15 amino acids. The CDR3 region has the DNA TGTGCCAGCAGTGAACCCACATTACACTACAATGAGCAGTTCTTC. As protein: CASSEPTLHYNEQFF.

The V call is TRBV11-1, the J call TRBJ2-3; unclear D gene. The CDR3 loop spans 13 amino acids. V gave up 0 bases and J gave up 0 bases, with 1 base separating them. Germline values: CDR1 SGHAT, CDR2 FQDESV (reference sequence). The CDR3 protein is CASSLASTDTQYF. The CDR3 region has the DNA TGTGCCAGCAGCTTAGCCAGCACAGATACGCAGTATTTT.

The V call is TRBV19, the J call TRBJ2-5; D is perhaps TRBD1 (5 bases). The CDR3 is 11 amino acids. Germline V gives CDR1 LNHDA, CDR2 SQIVND (reference sequence). V was pared by 9 bases and J by 5 bases, with 10 bases between. CDR3 DNA sequence: TGTGCCAGCCAGGGTGGGGAGACCCAGTACTTC. Amino acid sequence: CASQGGETQYF.

The gene calls are TRBV7-8 and TRBJ1-2; perhaps TRBD1 as D (6 bases). CDR3 length equals 17 residues. The germline V gene has CDR1 SGHVS and CDR2 FQNEAQ. The ends were cut back, 1 base at V and 4 bases at J, with 19 bases in the middle. The CDR3 nucleotides read TGTGCCAGCAGCTTAGAGGGGGGGTTCCGCCCCATCTATGGCTACACCTTC. It codes for CASSLEGGFRPIYGYTF.

The chain links TRBV27 to TRBJ1-2; 9 nucleotides align to TRBD1. In germline, CDR1 is MNHEY, CDR2 SMNVEV (reference sequence). This CDR3 comprises 13 residues. V gave up 4 bases and J gave up 6 bases; unmatched junction bases: 3. The CDR3, as DNA: TGTGCCAGCAGTTCGGACAGGGGAGATGGCTACACCTTC. It encodes CASSSDRGDGYTF.

The V and J genes are TRBV29-1 and TRBJ2-1; possibly TRBD2 for D (6 bases). The CDR3 consists of 10 residues. Per the germline V gene, CDR1 is SQVTM and CDR2 is ANQGSEA. Trimming removed 7 bases at V and 8 bases at J, with 9 bases between. The CDR3 reads CSGGVDEQFF. Here the CDR3 DNA reads TGCAGCGGGGGGGTGGATGAGCAGTTCTTC.

The rearrangement joins TRBV7-6 to TRBJ2-5; 8 bases are a match to TRBD1. V dropped 5 bases and J dropped 1; count of bases not matched to a gene: 9. In germline, CDR1 is SGHVS, CDR2 FNYEAQ. There are 16 residues in the CDR3. CDR3 sequence reads: CASSRQGMAFQETQYF. The CDR3 coding sequence is TGTGCCAGCAGCCGACAGGGGATGGCCTTCCAAGAGACCCAGTACTTC.

The V gene is TRBV9, the J gene TRBJ1-6; D gene ambiguous. CDR1 is SGDLS, CDR2 YYNGEE, per germline. The V and J ends lost 0 bases and 8 bases respectively, with 12 bases between them. This CDR3 region has 15 residues. The CDR3 nucleotides are TGTGCCAGCAGCGTAGACTGGACGGTTGATTCACCCCTCCACTTT. Its translation: CASSVDWTVDSPLHF.

The chain couples TRBV6-6 to TRBJ2-7; the D is unclear. CDR3 length: 12 amino acids. Germline lookup yields CDR1 MNHNY and CDR2 SVGAGI (reference sequence). V was clipped by 7 bases and J by 4 bases, with 11 bases between them. CDR3 in DNA: TGTGCCAGCACCAAGGGCAGTTACGAGCAGTACTTC. Protein: CASTKGSYEQYF.

The chain is built from TRBV18 and TRBJ2-7; no firm D call. The CDR3 sequence is 12 residues long. In germline, CDR1 is KGHSH, CDR2 LQKENI. Trimming removed 6 bases from V and 0 bases from J, with 6 bases in between. CDR3 region: CASSQGSYEQYF. The CDR3 DNA sequence: TGTGCCAGCTCCCAAGGCTCCTACGAGCAGTACTTC.

This clone was recorded a few times. The chain recombines TRBV19 with TRBJ2-7, with 9 nucleotides matching TRBD2. CDR3 size: 16 residues. Germline loops: CDR1 LNHDA, CDR2 SQIVND (reference sequence). Unmatched junction bases numbered 9, after V lost 4 bases and J lost 2 bases. This CDR3 is CASSTRGSGRTYEQYF. CDR3 DNA sequence: TGTGCCAGTAGTACCCGGGGTAGCGGGAGAACCTACGAGCAGTACTTC.

The rearrangement uses TRBV19 and TRBJ1-5; 7 bases map to TRBD1. CDR1 is LNHDA and CDR2 is SQIVND in the germline V gene (reference sequence). J gave up 0 bases and V 5 bases, and 10 bases lay outside the gene matches. This CDR3 has 17 amino acids. The CDR3 nucleotides are TGTGCCAGTAGTGCTTACGGGACAGCTAATAGCAATCAGCCCCAGCATTTT. It translates to CASSAYGTANSNQPQHF.

This clone was seen a single time. The rearrangement joins TRBV7-2 to TRBJ2-5, with D possibly called TRBD1 or TRBD2 (5 bases each). CDR1 is SGHTA and CDR2 is FQGNSA in the germline V gene. V was shortened by 0 bases and J by 4 bases, with 9 bases between the two germline ends. This CDR3 is 14 amino acids long. CDR3 residues: CASSLAGGTETQYF. CDR3 bases: TGTGCCAGCAGCTTAGCGGGTGGGACAGAGACCCAGTACTTC. Based on the CDR3 plus reference TRBV7-2 and TRBJ2-5, the full variable domain is GAGVSQSPSNKVTEKGKDVELRCDPISGHTALYWYRQSLGQGLEFLIYFQGNSAPDKSGLPSDRFSAERTGGSVSTLTIQRTQQEDSAVYLCASSLAGGTETQYFGPGTRLLVL.

The J gene is TRBJ2-7, the V gene TRBV27; unclear D gene. Germline V lookup: CDR1 MNHEY, CDR2 SMNVEV (reference sequence). V lost 6 bases to trimming and J lost 0 bases, with 15 bases between them. The CDR3 is 15 amino acids. The CDR3 coding sequence is TGTGCCAGCAGCAGGAGCGTGAAGGGCTCCTACGAGCAGTACTTC. Translation: CASSRSVKGSYEQYF.

The chain employs TRBV28 and TRBJ1-2; D gene uncertain. The CDR3 covers 12 residues. With 3 bases removed from V and 3 bases from J, the gap between germline ends came to 5 bases. Germline CDR1 MDHEN, CDR2 SYDVKM. The CDR3, as DNA: TGTGCCAGCAGTTTGGGGTACTATGGCTACACCTTC. Translation: CASSLGYYGYTF.

V is TRBV9 and J is TRBJ2-1, with TRBD2 matching over 11 bases. The V gene's germline CDR1 is SGDLS and CDR2 YYNGEE. CDR3 size: 19 residues. Germline trimming cut 0 bases from V and 8 bases from J; bases unmatched to any gene: 16. The CDR3 is CASSVEFYEGTSGFDEQFF. CDR3 nucleotide sequence: TGTGCCAGCAGCGTAGAGTTCTACGAGGGGACTAGCGGTTTTGATGAGCAGTTCTTC.

The chain couples TRBV19 to TRBJ1-3, with a weak D call TRBD1 (5 bases). V dropped 5 bases and J dropped 0 bases, with 11 bases sitting between them. This CDR3 comprises 15 residues. Germline CDR1 reads LNHDA; CDR2 reads SQIVND (reference sequence). DNA of the CDR3: TGTGCCAGTAGTCCAAGACAGTTCTCTGGAAACACCATATATTTT. This codes for CASSPRQFSGNTIYF.

The rearrangement uses TRBV2 and TRBJ1-4; D remains ambiguous. The V gene lost 7 bases and the J gene lost 8 bases, with 14 bases spanning the gap. Germline assignment: CDR1 SNHLY and CDR2 FYNNEI. There are 13 residues in the CDR3. This chain's CDR3 is CASKGNGEEKLFF. The CDR3, as DNA: TGTGCCAGCAAGGGTAACGGGGAAGAAAAACTGTTTTTT.

The sample holds a few counts of this clone. The chain uses TRBV28 and TRBJ2-1; D may be TRBD1 or TRBD2 (5 bases each). The V gene's germline CDR1 is MDHEN and CDR2 SYDVKM. V was shortened by 5 bases and J by 4 bases, with 18 bases between the two germline ends. There are 16 residues in the CDR3. The DNA of the CDR3 is TGTGCCAGCAGTCTTCGGACCGGGACCTTATACAATGAGCAGTTCTTC. Protein product: CASSLRTGTLYNEQFF.

This chain connects TRBV2 to TRBJ2-2; TRBD2 matches 10 bases. This CDR3 comprises 16 residues. Germline-derived CDR1 and CDR2 are SNHLY and FYNNEI. J gave up 4 bases and V 6 bases, and 8 bases lay outside the gene matches. Here the CDR3 DNA reads TGTGCCAGCAGCGGACTAGCGGCGCGAGGCACCGGGGAGCTGTTTTTT. Translation: CASSGLAARGTGELFF.

The rearrangement uses TRBV27 and TRBJ2-3, with TRBD2 matching over 9 bases. Germline trimming cut 5 bases from V and 4 bases from J; bases unmatched to any gene: 13. Looked up from germline, CDR1 is MNHEY and CDR2 is SMNVEV (reference sequence). The CDR3 is 17 residues long. CDR3 nucleotide sequence: TGTGCCAGCAGTCCTCGGGGTCGCGGGAGGGGTCCAGATACGCAGTATTTT. Translated, it gives CASSPRGRGRGPDTQYF.

The CDR3 region has the DNA TGTGCCAGCAGTTCTCCGGGTTATGGCTACACCTTC. As protein: CASSSPGYGYTF. J is TRBJ1-2 and V is TRBV28; D remains unclear. V lost 4 bases to trimming and J lost 5 bases, with 8 bases between them. The CDR3 is made up of 12 amino acids. Germline V gene data show CDR1 as MDHEN and CDR2 as SYDVKM.

The rearrangement uses TRBV2 and TRBJ2-6; D remains unclear. V was trimmed by 4 bases and J by 0 bases, leaving 7 bases between them. The CDR3 runs to 15 residues. Germline loops: CDR1 SNHLY, CDR2 FYNNEI. The DNA of the CDR3 is TGTGCCAGCAGTGGGGGTAACTCTGGGGCCAACGTCCTGACTTTC. This codes for CASSGGNSGANVLTF.